A single T cell receptor beta chain is shown here with its context. Repertoires were generated with immunoSEQ multiplex PCR, while TCRdb's copy carries only in-frame clones and drops some. The sample lists about 60,000 clones; 70% to 85% were seen once. This record belongs to a study of blood T cell repertoires in COVID-19. Study details: Material from acute and convalescent COVID-19 was sourced from the United States, Italy and Spain. Sources were T cells, B-cell-depleted T cells, or PBMCs; the material itself was cDNA or gDNA.

The length of the CDR3 is 16 residues. With 4 bases removed from V and 4 bases from J, the gap between germline ends came to 15 bases. Germline V lookup: CDR1 SGHRS, CDR2 YFSETQ. This rearrangement joins TRBV5-1 to TRBJ2-6; D perhaps matches TRBD1 (5 bases). Sequencing input: peripheral blood. This sequence was found in a man between 60 and 75 years old with acute or convalescent COVID-19. This CDR3 reads CASSRGSGPGANVLTF. CDR3 DNA: TGCGCCAGCAGCCGTGGTTCAGGGCCCGGGGCCAACGTCCTGACTTTC.